This TCR beta chain was sequenced for a study of OX40 agonist ivuxolimab in advanced cancers. The study in broad terms: Ivuxolimab was an agonistic, fully human IgG2 monoclonal antibody directed against OX40 (CD134), a costimulatory receptor. In the dose-escalation cohort, approximately 82% of patients were male, and the mean age was approximately 55 years, with a range of about 20 to 79. Partial responses were achieved by three dose-escalation patients, of whom one had hepatocellular carcinoma and two had cutaneous melanoma. Intravenous ivuxolimab was administered to patients every 2 weeks at six dose levels: 0.01, 0.1, 0.3, 1.5, 3 and 10 mg/kg. Prior anti-PD-1, anti-PD-L1 or anti-CTLA-4 therapy was permitted, and checkpoint inhibitors had been received by approximately 39% of dose-escalation patients. Peripheral TCRbeta sequencing was intended to test whether TCR sequence diversity was altered and clonal T-cell expansion was caused by ivuxolimab. Of the approximately 50 dose-escalation patients, hepatocellular carcinoma was present in around 19, melanoma in some 15, renal cell carcinoma in 9 and head and neck cancer in 9. The paper describes the monotherapy dose-escalation part (N of about 47 patients) of the phase I trial of ivuxolimab. Broad study findings and their caveats: After ivuxolimab, CD8+ T cells had more expanded clones than CD4+ T cells on average. The antigen specificity of the peripheral T cells that underwent clonal expansion was not determined. In partial responders in the 0.1-3.0 mg/kg groups, normalized peripheral clonal expansion was found to be among the lowest, especially among CD8+ T cells. At doses from 0.1 to 3.0 mg/kg, clonal expansion was seen in both CD4+ and CD8+ blood T cells between baseline and week 6. Low levels of normalized T-cell clonal expansion were also seen in some nonresponding patients.

The trial excluded patients who had a history of autoimmune disease or who were on systemic immunosuppression. In every dose cohort, peripheral blood was drawn for TCR sequencing at baseline, cycle 4 day 1, and cycle 7 day 1. Samples were obtained from an open-label, multicenter, first-in-human phase I dose-escalation trial of ivuxolimab. The trial enrolled adults with locally advanced or metastatic head and neck squamous cell, hepatocellular, melanoma or renal cell carcinoma. Before TCR sequencing, CD4+ T cells and CD8+ T cells from peripheral blood were sorted into separate populations. Of note for this clone: Its antigen is still unknown. Base quality data are lacking; no much larger clone is found one base away.

The CDR3 holds 17 amino acids from the cysteine to the phenylalanine. The retained sequence is limited to the CDR3, 51 bases, with the frame set at the first base. CDR1 and CDR2 are drawn from the germline V gene: SGHTA, FQGNSA. Trimming takes 1 base from V and 1 base from J, and the germline ends sit 16 bases apart. Genomic DNA was extracted from sorted cells for sequencing of the TCRbeta CDR3 region. The immunoSEQ Assay was used to sequence the TCRbeta CDR3 regions. TCRdb retrieved this table from immuneACCESS and kept in-frame rearrangements only. Not all clones are present; in checked studies, unresolved V genes account for under half, and no reason is known for the remainder. The sample yields 80,000 or so clones; around 86% were counted once. The ten largest clones capture approximately 8% of the sample.

This receptor was taken from an adult with an advanced solid tumor such as melanoma, head and neck, liver or kidney cancer. The chain joins TRBV7-2 to TRBJ1-1; no D gene is confidently identified. The specimen comprised CD4+ or CD8+ T cells sorted from blood, sampled in a trial of the OX40 agonist ivuxolimab. The base sequence is TGTGCCAGCAGCTTAGAAGCCCGAAGGAGGGCGAACACTGAAGCTTTCTTT. Translated, this gives CASSLEARRRANTEAFF.